The next 23 T cell receptor beta chains were all read from a single sample in a study of long-term antiretroviral therapy in people with HIV. They ran version v3.0 of the immunoSEQ assay at survey level. Produced via immunoSEQ multiplex PCR; TCRdb's table is partial and in-frame only. The sample shows almost 30,000 clones, 85% to 90% of them seen only once. The sample here was unsorted PBMCs, taken 3.2 years before starting antiretroviral therapy. Receptors originate from a man aged 50 or older with HIV.

This chain uses TRBV18 with TRBJ2-3, with 8 bases aligning to TRBD2. CDR1 is KGHSH and CDR2 is LQKENI in the germline V gene. J was trimmed by 6 bases and V by 6 bases; bases with no gene match: 11. The CDR3 has 15 residues. The CDR3 spells CASSLPGLESDTQYF. CDR3 DNA sequence: TGTGCCAGCTCTCTCCCGGGACTAGAGTCTGATACGCAGTATTTT.

The chain links TRBV27 to TRBJ2-1; TRBD1 is a possible D gene (5 bases). Trimming cost V 4 bases and J 0 bases, with 16 bases left between them. In germline, CDR1 is MNHEY, CDR2 SMNVEV (reference sequence). The CDR3 has 17 residues. The CDR3 DNA sequence: TGTGCCAGCAGTTGGTCCGCCAGGGTAGGCTCCTACAATGAGCAGTTCTTC. Its protein product is CASSWSARVGSYNEQFF.

J is TRBJ2-5 and V is TRBV10-1; 7 bases are a match to TRBD2. This CDR3 comprises 13 residues. The germline V gene encodes CDR1 WNHNN and CDR2 SYGVQD (reference sequence). J lost 3 bases, V lost 4 bases, and 2 bases had no gene match. The CDR3 DNA sequence: TGCGCCAGCAGTGTGAGCGGGGAAGAGACCCAGTACTTC. Translated, it gives CASSVSGEETQYF.

This clone came up once. The V call is TRBV18, the J call TRBJ1-5; 11 bases are shared with TRBD1. With V trimmed by 4 bases and J by 3 bases, 5 bases remained unmatched. The CDR3 consists of 16 residues. Germline lookup yields CDR1 KGHSH and CDR2 LQKENI. The DNA for the CDR3 is TGTGCCAGCTCACGCGGGACAGGGGGACTCAATCAGCCCCAGCATTTT. It is translated as CASSRGTGGLNQPQHF.

The CDR3 DNA is TGCGCCAGCAGCTTGGAGCCCGGAGCGAAAGAAAAACTGTTTTTT. This sequence encodes CASSLEPGAKEKLFF. This chain joins TRBV5-1 and TRBJ1-4; the D is unclear. CDR1 SGHRS and CDR2 YFSETQ come from the germline V gene. V was trimmed by 0 bases and J by 8 bases, leaving 14 bases between them. This CDR3 comprises 15 residues.

This clone was detected only once. The genes are TRBV6-5 and TRBJ2-5; D not resolved. Trimming left V 4 bases short and J 5 bases short, with 17 bases between. Germline values: CDR1 MNHEY, CDR2 SVGAGI. The CDR3 has 15 amino acids. The CDR3 nucleotides read TGTGCCAGCAGTTCGGCGGATGGGCTCGGGGAGACCCAGTACTTC. Translating it yields CASSSADGLGETQYF.

The rearrangement uses TRBV5-4 and TRBJ1-1; D is perhaps TRBD1 (5 bases). The CDR3 runs 13 residues. The germline V and J ends were trimmed by 2 bases and 4 bases, with 9 bases remaining between them. Germline V gives CDR1 SGHNT, CDR2 YYREEE (reference sequence). The CDR3 DNA reads as TGTGCCAGCAGCTTAAGGGGTTTCACTGAAGCTTTCTTT. It encodes CASSLRGFTEAFF.

This chain joins TRBV7-9 and TRBJ2-2; the D gene is possibly TRBD2 (6 bases). The germline V gene has CDR1 SEHNR and CDR2 FQNEAQ (reference sequence). The CDR3 length is 14 residues. V was trimmed by 5 bases and J by 7 bases, leaving 14 bases between them. The CDR3 DNA reads as TGTGCCAGCAGCCAGACAATCGGGAGCGGGGAGCTGTTTTTT. It yields the protein CASSQTIGSGELFF.

This chain uses TRBV4-1 with TRBJ2-3, with D tentatively TRBD1 or TRBD2 (5 bases each). V shed 1 base and J shed 2 bases, with 10 bases lying between them. The germline gives CDR1 MGHRA, CDR2 YSYEKL. The CDR3 runs to 15 residues. CDR3 residues: CASSQAGTTTDTQYF. The CDR3 DNA reads as TGCGCCAGCAGCCAAGCCGGGACGACCACAGATACGCAGTATTTT.

This chain uses TRBV5-6 with TRBJ2-5, with 7 bases identical to TRBD1. Trimming took 0 bases from V and 8 from J; bases not matched to a gene: 7. Per the germline V gene, CDR1 is SGHDT and CDR2 is YYEEEE. The CDR3 length is 14 residues. The CDR3 nucleotides read TGTGCCAGCAGCTTGGCTGGCAGGGGGTTTACCCAGTACTTC. Translation: CASSLAGRGFTQYF.

This chain joins TRBV29-1 and TRBJ1-2; 7 bases match TRBD1. CDR1 is SQVTM, CDR2 ANQGSEA, per germline. CDR3 length equals 14 residues. Unmatched junction bases numbered 11, after V lost 6 bases and J lost 4 bases. CDR3 amino acids: CSVPRGASPYGYTF. The CDR3 DNA follows: TGCAGCGTGCCCAGGGGGGCGTCCCCCTATGGCTACACCTTC.

This chain connects TRBV28 to TRBJ1-2, with 8 bases identical to TRBD1. Germline V gives CDR1 MDHEN, CDR2 SYDVKM. J gave up 5 bases and V 6 bases, and 11 bases lay outside the gene matches. The CDR3 has 15 amino acids. The CDR3 DNA reads as TGTGCCAGCAGATTGGGGACAGGCTCCTTTTATGGCTACACCTTC. It is translated as CASRLGTGSFYGYTF.

This clone was counted only a few times. The chain combines TRBV20-1 with TRBJ1-2; D gene ambiguous. Trimming stripped 0 bases from V and 7 bases from J, with 6 bases between. The length of the CDR3 is 11 residues. Germline V CDR1 and CDR2: DFQATT, SNEGSKA (reference sequence). The chain's CDR3 is CSAREGGGYTF. The CDR3 DNA follows: TGCAGTGCTAGAGAGGGCGGTGGCTACACCTTC.

The chain links TRBV10-3 to TRBJ2-3; 15 bases match TRBD2. The junction had 7 bases not matched to a gene; V was cut back by 10 bases and J by 5 bases. CDR3 length equals 15 residues. The germline gives CDR1 ENHRY, CDR2 SYGVKD. The CDR3 DNA reads TGTGCCACTAGGACTAGCGGGGGGGAGAGAGATACGCAGTATTTT. Its protein product is CATRTSGGERDTQYF.

The rearrangement links TRBV6-5 to TRBJ2-7, with D perhaps matching TRBD2 (5 bases). This CDR3 is 13 amino acids long. Trimming removed 6 bases from V and 6 bases from J, with 15 bases in between. The V gene's germline CDR1 is MNHEY and CDR2 SVGAGI. This CDR3 is CASSYGGRTEQYF. The CDR3 DNA follows: TGTGCCAGCAGCTACGGAGGTCGGACCGAGCAGTACTTC.

This chain links TRBV4-1 with TRBJ1-1; D gene uncertain. Germline assignment: CDR1 MGHRA and CDR2 YSYEKL. Trimming left V 0 bases short and J 1 base short, with 6 bases between. The CDR3 runs 14 residues. The chain's CDR3 is CASSQDPKNTEAFF. The CDR3 DNA follows: TGCGCCAGCAGCCAAGATCCCAAGAACACTGAAGCTTTCTTT.

J is TRBJ1-2 and V is TRBV5-4, with D hard to call. V lost 0 bases, J lost 6 bases, and 12 bases lay in between. The CDR3 contains 14 residues. CDR1 is SGHNT and CDR2 is YYREEE in the germline V gene (reference sequence). CDR3: CASSLGPRPHGYTF. The CDR3 DNA reads TGTGCCAGCAGCTTGGGGCCACGGCCCCATGGCTACACCTTC.

In its sample, this clone was seen once. The chain couples TRBV5-1 to TRBJ1-4, with D perhaps TRBD1 (5 bases). The CDR3 totals 14 residues. Trimming cost V 1 base and J 7 bases, with 11 bases left between them. Germline V CDR1 and CDR2: SGHRS, YFSETQ. The CDR3 DNA follows: TGCGCCAGCAGCTTGCAACTCCAGGGTGAAAAACTGTTTTTT. It translates to CASSLQLQGEKLFF.

This rearrangement joins TRBV11-3 to TRBJ2-3, with 8 bases that match TRBD2. V was clipped by 5 bases and J by 6 bases; unmatched bases: 7. The CDR3 is 14 residues long. Germline CDR1 reads SGHNT; CDR2 reads YENEEA. The CDR3 region has the DNA TGTGCCAGCAGCCGAGCGGGAGCGGGGGATACGCAGTATTTT. This gives the protein CASSRAGAGDTQYF.

J is TRBJ2-3 and V is TRBV25-1, with D unclear. CDR3 length equals 17 residues. Germline V gives CDR1 MGHDK, CDR2 SYGVNS. V lost 3 bases and J lost 0, with 16 bases in between. The CDR3 DNA reads TGTGCCAGCAGTGATCACCGAGTCATCGCTAGCACAGATACGCAGTATTTT. Residues: CASSDHRVIASTDTQYF.

V is TRBV29-1 and J is TRBJ2-7; 13 bases are a match to TRBD2. This CDR3 has 15 amino acids. Germline V lookup: CDR1 SQVTM, CDR2 ANQGSEA. Losses at the gene ends were 6 bases for V and 2 bases for J; bases not matched to a gene: 7. CDR3 DNA: TGCAGCGTAAGGCGGGGGACTAGCGGGACCTACGAGCAGTACTTC. It translates to CSVRRGTSGTYEQYF.

The V gene is TRBV7-2, the J gene TRBJ2-7, with 7 nucleotides matching TRBD2. The V segment lost 1 base and the J segment 5 bases; nucleotides outside the gene matches: 8. The CDR3 is 15 residues long. The V gene's germline CDR1 is SGHTA and CDR2 FQGNSA. The CDR3 DNA reads TGTGCCAGCAGCTTAGTTACTAGCGCCTGGGACGAGCAGTACTTC. Residues: CASSLVTSAWDEQYF.

This chain links TRBV27 with TRBJ1-4; 7 nucleotides agree with TRBD1. CDR3 length: 14 residues. V was clipped by 6 bases and J by 8 bases; unmatched bases: 9. Looked up from germline, CDR1 is MNHEY and CDR2 is SMNVEV (reference sequence). CDR3 bases: TGTGCCAGCAGCCGCCGGGACAGTCAGGAAAAACTGTTTTTT. Translated, it gives CASSRRDSQEKLFF.